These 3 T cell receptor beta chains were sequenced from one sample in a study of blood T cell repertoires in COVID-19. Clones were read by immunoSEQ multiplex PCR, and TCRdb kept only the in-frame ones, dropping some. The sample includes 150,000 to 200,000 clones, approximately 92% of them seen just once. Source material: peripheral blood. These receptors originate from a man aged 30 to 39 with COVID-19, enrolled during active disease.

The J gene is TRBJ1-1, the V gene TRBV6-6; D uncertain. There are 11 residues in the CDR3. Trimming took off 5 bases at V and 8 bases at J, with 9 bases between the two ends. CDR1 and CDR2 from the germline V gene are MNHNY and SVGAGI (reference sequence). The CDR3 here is CASSTGLEAFF. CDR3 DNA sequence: TGTGCCAGCAGTACGGGATTAGAAGCTTTCTTT.

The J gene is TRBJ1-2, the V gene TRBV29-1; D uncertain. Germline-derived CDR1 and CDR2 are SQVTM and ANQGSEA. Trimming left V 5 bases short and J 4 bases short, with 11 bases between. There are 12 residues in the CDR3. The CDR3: CSVPSGVYGYTF. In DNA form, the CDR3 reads TGCAGCGTTCCGAGCGGTGTCTATGGCTACACCTTC. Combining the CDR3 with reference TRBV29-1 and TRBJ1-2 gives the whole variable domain SAVISQKPSRDICQRGTSLTIQCQVDSQVTMMFWYRQQPGQSLTLIATANQGSEATYESGFVIDKFPISRPNLTFSTLTVSNMSPEDSSIYLCSVPSGVYGYTFGSGTRLTVV.

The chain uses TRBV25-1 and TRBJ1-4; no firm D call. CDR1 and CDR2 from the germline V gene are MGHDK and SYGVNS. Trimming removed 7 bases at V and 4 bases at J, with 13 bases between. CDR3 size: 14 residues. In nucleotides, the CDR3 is TGTGCCAGCAAAACTGGTAATGGTAATGAAAAACTGTTTTTT. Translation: CASKTGNGNEKLFF.